This T cell receptor (beta chain) is drawn from a study of blood T cell repertoires in COVID-19. Study as a whole: From the United States, Italy and Spain came samples of acute and convalescent COVID-19. PBMCs, B-cell-depleted T cells, or T cells were the source of the cDNA or gDNA that made up the material.

Original processing methods: Estimation of nucleated cell counts relied on the amplification of reference gene primers. Repertoires were generated with immunoSEQ multiplex PCR, while TCRdb's copy carries only in-frame clones and drops some. D and trimming come from the DNA, and the V and J calls and clone size come from that table. This sample yields 55,000 to 75,000 clones, of which 80% to 90% are seen a single time; approximately 3% belongs to the top ten. The CDR3 contains 15 residues. Germline V lookup: CDR1 SGHAT, CDR2 FQNNGV. V lost 4 bases, J lost 1 base, and 11 bases lay in between. Input material: peripheral blood. J is TRBJ2-4 and V is TRBV11-2, with D possibly being TRBD1 (5 bases). This clonotype was obtained from a man in his forties or fifties with active COVID-19. CDR3 loop: CASSSLRQAKNIQYF. DNA of the CDR3: TGTGCCAGCAGCTCCCTCCGACAGGCCAAAAACATTCAGTACTTC.